This T cell receptor beta chain was retrieved from a study of blood T cells in healthy people across ages. Points from the study as a whole: A roughly linear fall in TCR beta diversity per million T cells was seen with increasing age.

The authors extracted at least 5.5 micrograms of total RNA per sample. Notes on this clonotype: Its target is not known.

Primed by a sample-barcoded 5' primer and a J-beta primer mix, a second PCR proceeded for 7 to 11 cycles. The template-switch adaptor was a 5' adaptor with 12 random nucleotides. It tagged each cDNA molecule. TCRdb fed the 5' RACE reads into MiXCR, producing one record per CDR3 protein. The sample lists approximately 1.5 million distinct CDR3 sequences, approximately 39% occurring once. CDR3 size: 15 residues. The germline gives CDR1 SGHAT, CDR2 FQNNGV. The sample consisted of blood. The chain uses TRBV11-2 and TRBJ2-7; no firm D call. The end of the DNA fits TRBJ2-5 better, so the J call may be wrong. This sequence was found in a woman between 18 and 30 years old in good health. CDR3 coding DNA: TGTGCCAGCAGCTTAGACGGGTCTCAGTGGGAGACCCAGTACTTC. This translates into CASSLDGSQWETQYF.